This entry features one T cell receptor beta chain sequence. Some clones are missing from TCRdb's copy, which holds only in-frame ones; the method was immunoSEQ multiplex PCR. The repertoire holds about 79,000 clones, 80% to 95% seen once, with approximately 0.5% in the top ten. This entry belongs to a study of OX40 agonist ivuxolimab in advanced cancers. V was clipped by 3 bases and J by 5 bases, with 13 bases between them. The CDR3 is 14 residues long. From germline, CDR1 is MNHNS and CDR2 SASEGT. The gene calls are TRBV6-1 and TRBJ1-1, with D maybe TRBD1 (5 bases). This specimen was CD4+ or CD8+ T cells sorted from blood, taken in a trial of the OX40 agonist ivuxolimab. This clonotype originated in an adult with an advanced solid tumor such as melanoma, head and neck, liver or kidney cancer. CDR3: CASSEATWGTEAFF. The CDR3 DNA reads as TGTGCCAGCAGTGAGGCCACCTGGGGGACTGAAGCTTTCTTT.